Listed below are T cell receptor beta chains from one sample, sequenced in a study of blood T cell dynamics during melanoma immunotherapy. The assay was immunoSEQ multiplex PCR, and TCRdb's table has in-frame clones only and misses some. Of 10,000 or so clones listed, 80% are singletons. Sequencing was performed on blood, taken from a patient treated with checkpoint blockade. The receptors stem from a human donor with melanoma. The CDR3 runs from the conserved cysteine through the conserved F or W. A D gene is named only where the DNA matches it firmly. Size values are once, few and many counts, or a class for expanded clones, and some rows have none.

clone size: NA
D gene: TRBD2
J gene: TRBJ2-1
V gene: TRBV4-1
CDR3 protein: CASSQGGGLYNEQFF
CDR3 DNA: TGCGCCAGCAGCCAGGGGGGGGGACTATACAATGAGCAGTTCTTC

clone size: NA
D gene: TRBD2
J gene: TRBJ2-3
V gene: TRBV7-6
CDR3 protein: CASSFRSGGASTDTQYF
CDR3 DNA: TGTGCCAGCAGCTTTAGGAGCGGGGGGGCTAGCACAGATACGCAGTATTTT

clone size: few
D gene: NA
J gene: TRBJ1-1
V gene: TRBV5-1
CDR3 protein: CASSFSTMNTEAFF
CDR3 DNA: TGCGCCAGCAGCTTTTCTACCATGAACACTGAAGCTTTCTTT

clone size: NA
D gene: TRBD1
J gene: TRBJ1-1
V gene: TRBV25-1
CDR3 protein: CASSDDRGFTEAFF
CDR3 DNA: TGTGCCAGCAGTGACGACAGGGGATTCACTGAAGCTTTCTTT

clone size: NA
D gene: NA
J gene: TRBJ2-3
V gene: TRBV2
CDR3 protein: CASRLTPQGDTQYF
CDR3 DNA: TGTGCCAGCAGACTGACCCCTCAGGGTGATACGCAGTATTTT

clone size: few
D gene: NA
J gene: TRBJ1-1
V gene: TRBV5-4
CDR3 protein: CASGERGTEAFF
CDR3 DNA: TGTGCCAGCGGGGAGAGGGGCACTGAAGCTTTCTTT

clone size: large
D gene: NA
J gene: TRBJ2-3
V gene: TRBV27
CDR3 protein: CASGPYIDTQYF
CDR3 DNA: TGTGCCAGCGGCCCGTATATAGATACGCAGTATTTT

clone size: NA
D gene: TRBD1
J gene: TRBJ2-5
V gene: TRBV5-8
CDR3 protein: CASSLRTGFKETQYF
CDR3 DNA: TGTGCCAGCAGCTTAAGGACAGGGTTTAAGGAGACCCAGTACTTC

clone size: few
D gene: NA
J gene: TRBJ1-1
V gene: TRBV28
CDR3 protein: CASTAGVWSGYTEAFF
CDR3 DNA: TGTGCCAGCACAGCGGGGGTCTGGTCGGGGTACACTGAAGCTTTCTTT

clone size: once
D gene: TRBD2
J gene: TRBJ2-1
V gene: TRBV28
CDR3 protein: CASSSSGGGYNEQFF
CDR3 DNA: TGTGCCAGCAGTTCTAGCGGGGGCGGCTACAATGAGCAGTTCTTC

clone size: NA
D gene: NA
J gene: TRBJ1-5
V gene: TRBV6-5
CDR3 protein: CASGQGPGQPQHF
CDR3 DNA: TGTGCCAGCGGGCAGGGCCCAGGGCAGCCCCAGCATTTT

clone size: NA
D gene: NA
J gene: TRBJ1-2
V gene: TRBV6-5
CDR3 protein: CASLKGSWSYGYTF
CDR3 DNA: TGTGCCAGCCTCAAAGGGAGTTGGAGCTATGGCTACACCTTC

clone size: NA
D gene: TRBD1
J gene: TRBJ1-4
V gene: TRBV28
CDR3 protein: CASSLGQGARKLFF
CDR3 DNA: TGTGCCAGCAGTTTAGGGCAGGGGGCTCGAAAACTGTTTTTT

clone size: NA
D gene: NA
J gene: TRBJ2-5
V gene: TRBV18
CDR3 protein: CAGSPRGRETQYF
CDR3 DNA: TGTGCCGGCTCACCGAGGGGAAGAGAGACCCAGTACTTC

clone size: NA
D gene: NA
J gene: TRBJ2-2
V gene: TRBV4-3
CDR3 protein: CASSQTANLNTGELFF
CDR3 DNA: TGCGCCAGCAGCCAGACAGCGAACCTGAACACCGGGGAGCTGTTTTTT